The rows below give T cell receptor beta chains drawn from one sample of a study of blood T cell repertoires in COVID-19. TCRdb's copy holds only in-frame clones and misses some; the assay was immunoSEQ multiplex PCR. The sample holds roughly 300,000 clones, 85% seen once. The sample taken for sequencing was PBMCs or T cells enriched from blood (not recorded which). These receptors came from a woman aged 45 to 65 who had recovered from COVID-19. Each CDR3 is given with its conserved first and last residue. Each record gives: J gene, clone size, V gene, D gene, CDR3 DNA, CDR3 protein. A D gene is named only where the DNA matches it firmly. Clone size appears in some rows only: once, few, many, or a class for an expanded clone.

>TRBJ2-2|-|TRBV5-1|TRBD1
TGCGCCAGCAAAAATCAGGGGGCCCAAACCGGGGAGCTGTTTTTT
CASKNQGAQTGELFF
>TRBJ1-3|-|TRBV24-1|TRBD1
TGTGCCACCAGTGATTTGGGGACAGGGGCGTCCTCTGGAAACACCATATATTTT
CATSDLGTGASSGNTIYF
>TRBJ2-3|-|TRBV18|-
TGTGCCAGCTCCCTGACTCGTCCCGGCACAGATACGCAGTATTTT
CASSLTRPGTDTQYF
>TRBJ2-1|-|TRBV21-1|-
TGTGCCAGCAGCAGTTCGCTAGCGGGGGGGGATAATGAGCAGTTCTTC
CASSSSLAGGDNEQFF
>TRBJ1-1|-|TRBV29-1|-
TGCAGCGCAGAAAGGGGCACTGAAGCTTTCTTT
CSAERGTEAFF
>TRBJ2-2|-|TRBV5-5|TRBD2
TGTGCCAGCAGCTTGGGTCTAGCGGGAGTGAGTACCGGGGAGCTGTTTTTT
CASSLGLAGVSTGELFF
>TRBJ1-1|few|TRBV19|-
TGTGCCAGTAGTATAGGATTTGAGGGAACTGAAGCTTTCTTT
CASSIGFEGTEAFF
>TRBJ2-5|-|TRBV9|TRBD2
TGTGCCAGCAGCGTAGGTGGGGGGGTGGAGACCCAGTACTTC
CASSVGGGVETQYF
>TRBJ1-1|-|TRBV7-3|TRBD1
TGTGCCAGCAGCCTACAGGGGACGAACACTGAAGCTTTCTTT
CASSLQGTNTEAFF
>TRBJ2-3|-|TRBV10-2|-
TGCGCCAGCAGGTCGGGGGTAGGGTCTGCAGATACGCAGTATTTT
CASRSGVGSADTQYF
>TRBJ1-5|few|TRBV7-9|-
TGTGCCAGCAGCTTAGGGGGGCAGGGTCAGCCCCAGCATTTT
CASSLGGQGQPQHF
>TRBJ2-7|-|TRBV30|-
TGTGCCTGGGACCGTCCCGAGAACGAGCAGTACTTC
CAWDRPENEQYF
>TRBJ1-4|-|TRBV30|-
TGTGCCTGGAGTGTTTCAGGATTTAATGAAAAACTGTTTTTT
CAWSVSGFNEKLFF
>TRBJ1-6|once|TRBV5-5|-
TGTGCCAGCAGCTTGGACGGGAATTCACCCCTCCACTTT
CASSLDGNSPLHF
>TRBJ2-3|-|TRBV11-2|-
TGTGCCAGCAGCTTAAACCCTAGTATAGAAGATACGCAGTATTTT
CASSLNPSIEDTQYF
>TRBJ2-3|-|TRBV3-1/TRBV3-2|TRBD2
TGTGCCAGCAGCCAAGATATAGCGGGGGTAAGCACAGATACGCAGTATTTT
CASSQDIAGVSTDTQYF